A selection of T cell receptor beta chains follows, all from one sample in a study of blood T cell repertoires in COVID-19. Produced via immunoSEQ multiplex PCR; TCRdb's table is partial and in-frame only. The table shows 140,000 to 150,000 clones, with 75% to 90% occurring only once. Sequencing input: peripheral blood. The source of these receptors is a man between 18 and 35 years old with COVID-19, enrolled during active disease. Each CDR3 is given with its conserved first and last residue. D genes are given only for firm matches. Not every row has a clone size; where given, it reads once, few, many or a size class.

j_gene	d_gene	v_gene	abundance	CDR3nt	CDR3aa
TRBJ2-3	TRBD2	TRBV10-2	-	TGCGCCAGCAGACTGACTAGCGGCAGCACAGATACGCAGTATTTT	CASRLTSGSTDTQYF
TRBJ2-6	-	TRBV30	-	TGTGCCTGGAGTGCCTCGAGGGGGTTTGGGGCCAACGTCCTGACTTTC	CAWSASRGFGANVLTF
TRBJ1-1	TRBD1	TRBV28	-	TGTGCCAGCAGCCTACAGGGGGGGAACACTGAAGCTTTCTTT	CASSLQGGNTEAFF
TRBJ2-5	TRBD2	TRBV29-1	-	TGCAGCGTATCGGGACTAGCGGCAGAGACCCAGTACTTC	CSVSGLAAETQYF
TRBJ1-5	TRBD1	TRBV2	-	TGTGCCAGCAGTGAAGGGTCGGGACAGTTCAATCAGCCCCAGCATTTT	CASSEGSGQFNQPQHF
TRBJ1-1	-	TRBV3-1/TRBV3-2	-	TGTGCCAGCAGGTCGACTTTGAACACTGAAGCTTTCTTT	CASRSTLNTEAFF
TRBJ1-6	-	TRBV4-3	-	TGCGCCAGCAGCCAAGATCTACAGGCCTCTGACTCCCTATTCAATTCACCCCTCCACTTT	CASSQDLQASDSLFNSPLHF
TRBJ2-5	-	TRBV29-1	-	TGCAGCGTTGTCCGGGTTGCGGAGACCCAGTACTTC	CSVVRVAETQYF
TRBJ1-6	-	TRBV3-1/TRBV3-2	-	TGTGCCAGCAGCCCGAACAGGGTGAATTCACCCCTCCACTTT	CASSPNRVNSPLHF
TRBJ1-4	-	TRBV27	-	TGTGCCAGCAGTTTATTGGGGGGGGACCGGGAAAAACTGCTTTTT	CASSLLGGDREKLLF
TRBJ2-7	-	TRBV6-2/TRBV6-3	-	TGTGCCAGCAGCTACTCCGACTCGGTACCCTACGAGCAGTACTTC	CASSYSDSVPYEQYF
TRBJ2-7	TRBD2	TRBV18	-	TGTGCCAGCTCACCCTGGGGGACTAGCGGAACCTACGAGCAGTACTTC	CASSPWGTSGTYEQYF
TRBJ2-7	-	TRBV7-8	few	TGTGCCAGCAGCTTAGAGTTTTCTCAAATCAGCTCCTACGAGCAGTACTTC	CASSLEFSQISSYEQYF
TRBJ2-3	-	TRBV6-2/TRBV6-3	-	TGTGCCAGCAGTTACGAAGAGCGCCTCACAGATACGCAGTATTTT	CASSYEERLTDTQYF
TRBJ2-1	TRBD2	TRBV4-3	-	TGCGCCAGCAGCCAAGTCGCGGGAGATCGTTTCAATGAGCAGTTCTTC	CASSQVAGDRFNEQFF
TRBJ1-2	TRBD1	TRBV6-2/TRBV6-3	-	TGTGCCAGCAGCCCCCGGGACAGGGCCGCATCCCTCGTTGGTTACACCTTC	CASSPRDRAASLVGYTF
TRBJ2-1	TRBD2	TRBV9	-	TGTGCCAGCAGCGGGCGACGGGAGGGCCCCAATGAGCAGTTCTTC	CASSGRREGPNEQFF
TRBJ2-3	-	TRBV9	-	TGTGCCAGCAGCGTAGAAAGTAGAGGGCCAGATACGCAGTATTTT	CASSVESRGPDTQYF
TRBJ2-3	TRBD1	TRBV24-1	-	TGTGCCAGGGACAGGGGACAACCCACAGATACGCAGTATTTT	CARDRGQPTDTQYF
TRBJ2-1	TRBD2	TRBV24-1	-	TGTGCCACCAGTGATTTGCAGGCGGTTGGGGGGGGGAATGAGCAGTTCTTC	CATSDLQAVGGGNEQFF
TRBJ1-2	TRBD1	TRBV6-5	once	TGTGCCAGCAGACCGGGACAGGGATATGGCTACACCTTC	CASRPGQGYGYTF
TRBJ2-5	TRBD2	TRBV19	-	TGTGCCAGTAGTAACGTGGGGACTAGCGGACGCCAAGAGACCCAGTACTTC	CASSNVGTSGRQETQYF
TRBJ2-5	-	TRBV3-1/TRBV3-2	-	TGTGCCAGCAGCCAAGATATTGTGGAGACCCAGTACTTC	CASSQDIVETQYF
TRBJ1-6	-	TRBV28	-	TGTGCCAGCAGATTACCCATCAGGGCCCGGAGCTCCTATAATTCACCCCTCCACTTT	CASRLPIRARSSYNSPLHF
TRBJ1-5	TRBD1	TRBV11-2	-	TGTGCCAGCAGCTTAGTTGGACAGGGCAATCAGCCCCAGCATTTT	CASSLVGQGNQPQHF
TRBJ2-7	-	TRBV28	-	TGTGCCAGCAGTTTACCCCAGGGCGAGCAGTACTTC	CASSLPQGEQYF